This TCR beta chain is drawn from a study of T cell responses to AZD1222 COVID-19 vaccine. Study-level findings and limits: Spike-specific TCR breadth and depth grew following two AZD1222 doses.

Sequencing used immunoSEQ multiplex PCR; TCRdb keeps in-frame clones, though not all of them. The data show over 130,000 clones, with 92% seen just once and approximately 4.3% held by the top ten. This clone was seen once. The target antigen is unknown. Germline lookup yields CDR1 MNHEY and CDR2 SVGAGI. There are 11 residues in the CDR3. V shed 7 bases and J shed 7 bases, with 11 bases lying between them. The receptor was derived from an adult who received the AZD1222 COVID-19 vaccine. The chain links TRBV6-5 to TRBJ2-7; D is unclear. Sequenced material: peripheral blood, taken 28 days after the second AZD1222 dose. CDR3 loop: CASMLNREQYF. The CDR3 coding sequence is TGTGCCAGCATGCTTAACCGGGAGCAGTACTTC.